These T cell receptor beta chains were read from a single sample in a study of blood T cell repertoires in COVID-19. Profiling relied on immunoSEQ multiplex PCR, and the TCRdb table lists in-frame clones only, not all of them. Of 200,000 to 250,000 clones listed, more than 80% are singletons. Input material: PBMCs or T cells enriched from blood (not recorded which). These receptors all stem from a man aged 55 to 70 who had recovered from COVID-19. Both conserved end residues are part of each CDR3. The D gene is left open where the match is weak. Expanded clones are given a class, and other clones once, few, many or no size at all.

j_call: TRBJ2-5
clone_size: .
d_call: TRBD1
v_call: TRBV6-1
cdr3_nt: TGTGCCAGCAGTGATGACAGGGGTTACGAGACCCAGTACTTC
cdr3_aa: CASSDDRGYETQYF

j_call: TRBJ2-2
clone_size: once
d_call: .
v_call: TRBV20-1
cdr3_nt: TGCAGTGGGTCCAAGGGGGGGGAGCTGTTTTTT
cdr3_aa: CSGSKGGELFF

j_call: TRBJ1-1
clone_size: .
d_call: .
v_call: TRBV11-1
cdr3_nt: TGTGCCAGCAGCTTAGGCCGGGAGAGGAACACTGAAGCTTTCTTT
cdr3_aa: CASSLGRERNTEAFF

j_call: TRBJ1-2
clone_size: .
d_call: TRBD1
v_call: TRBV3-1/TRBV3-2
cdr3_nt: TGTGCCAGCAGCCAAGGATTTGGGACAGGAGGCTACACCTTC
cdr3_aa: CASSQGFGTGGYTF

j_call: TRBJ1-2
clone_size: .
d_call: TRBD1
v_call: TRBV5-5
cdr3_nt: TGTGCCAGCAGCACCGGGACAGCCACTAATGGCTACACCTTC
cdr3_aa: CASSTGTATNGYTF

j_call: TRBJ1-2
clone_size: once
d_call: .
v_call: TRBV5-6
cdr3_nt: TGTGCCAGCAGCTTTTTTCTTGCAGGGAACTATGGCTACACCTTC
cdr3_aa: CASSFFLAGNYGYTF

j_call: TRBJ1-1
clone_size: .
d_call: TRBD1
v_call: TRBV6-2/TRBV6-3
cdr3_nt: TGTGCCAGCAGCCTTAGACAGGGGCTAACTGAAGCTTTCTTT
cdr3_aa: CASSLRQGLTEAFF

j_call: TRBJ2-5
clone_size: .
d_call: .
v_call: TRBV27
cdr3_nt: TGTGCCAGCAGCCCCGACAGGCCCAAGGCCCAGTACTTC
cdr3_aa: CASSPDRPKAQYF

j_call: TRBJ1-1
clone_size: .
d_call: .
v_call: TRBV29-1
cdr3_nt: TGCAGCGTTGACGGGCCGGCGGGCACTGAAGCTTTCTTT
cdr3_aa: CSVDGPAGTEAFF

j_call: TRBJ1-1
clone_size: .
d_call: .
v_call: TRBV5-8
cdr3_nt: TGTGCCAGCAGCCCGACTACCTTAGGAACTGAAGCTTTCTTT
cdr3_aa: CASSPTTLGTEAFF

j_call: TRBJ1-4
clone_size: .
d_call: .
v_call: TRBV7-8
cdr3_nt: TGTGCCAGCAGCTTTCGTAATGAAAAACTGTTTTTT
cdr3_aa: CASSFRNEKLFF

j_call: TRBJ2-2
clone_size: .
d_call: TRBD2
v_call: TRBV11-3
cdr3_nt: TGTGCCAGCAGTTCATCGGGGACTAGCGGGAACACCGGGGAGCTGTTTTTT
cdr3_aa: CASSSSGTSGNTGELFF

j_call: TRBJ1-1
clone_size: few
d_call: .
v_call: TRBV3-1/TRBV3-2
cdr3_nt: TGTGCCAGCAGCCAGGGACACGGGGTTAGGTGGGCTTTCTTT
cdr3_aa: CASSQGHGVRWAFF

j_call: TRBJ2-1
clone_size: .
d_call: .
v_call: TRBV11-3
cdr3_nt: TGTGCCAGCAGCTTAGAGGGGGCAGTTTGGGATGAGCAGTTCTTC
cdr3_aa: CASSLEGAVWDEQFF

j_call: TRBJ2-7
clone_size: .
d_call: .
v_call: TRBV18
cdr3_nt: TGTGCCAGCTCCCAAGACACTCTCTACGAGCAGTACTTC
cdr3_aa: CASSQDTLYEQYF

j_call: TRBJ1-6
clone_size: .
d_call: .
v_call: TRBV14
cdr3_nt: TGTGCCAGCAGCCAAGAATTGGTGACAGCCAGTAATTCACCCCTCCACTTT
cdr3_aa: CASSQELVTASNSPLHF

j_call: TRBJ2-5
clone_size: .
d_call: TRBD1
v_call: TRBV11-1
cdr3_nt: TGTGCCAGCAGCAGGGACAGCTTGGAGACCCAGTACTTC
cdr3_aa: CASSRDSLETQYF

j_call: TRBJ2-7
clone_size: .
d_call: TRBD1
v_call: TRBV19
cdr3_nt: TGTGCCAGTAGTATTCAAGGGACAGGGTACCACGAGCAGTACTTC
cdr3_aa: CASSIQGTGYHEQYF

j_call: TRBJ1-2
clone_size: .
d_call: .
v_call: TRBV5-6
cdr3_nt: TGTGCCAGCAGCTCCCTGGGGCAGACAATAAACTATGGCTACACCTTC
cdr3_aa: CASSSLGQTINYGYTF

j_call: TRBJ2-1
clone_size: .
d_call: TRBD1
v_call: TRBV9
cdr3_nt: TGTGCCAGCAGCGTAGTTGGACAGGGCTCCTACAATGAGCAGTTCTTC
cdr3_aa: CASSVVGQGSYNEQFF

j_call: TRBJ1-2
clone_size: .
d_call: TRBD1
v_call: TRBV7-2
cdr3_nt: TGTGCCAGCAGCCTACGACAGGGCACTAACTATGGCTACACCTTC
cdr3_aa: CASSLRQGTNYGYTF

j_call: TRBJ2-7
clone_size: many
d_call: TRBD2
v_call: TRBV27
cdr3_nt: TGTGCCAGCAGCAACCAACGGACTAGTAAGAGCGAGCAGTACTTC
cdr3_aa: CASSNQRTSKSEQYF

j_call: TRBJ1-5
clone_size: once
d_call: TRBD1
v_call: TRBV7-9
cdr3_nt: TGTGCCAGCAGCTTAGGGACAGGAGTCCTTCAGCCCCAGCATTTT
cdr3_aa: CASSLGTGVLQPQHF

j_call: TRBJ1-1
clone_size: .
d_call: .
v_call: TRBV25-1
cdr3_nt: TGTGCCAGCAGTGCCTCAAAGGGGCTGGGAAGGGCTGAAGCTTTCTTT
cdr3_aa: CASSASKGLGRAEAFF

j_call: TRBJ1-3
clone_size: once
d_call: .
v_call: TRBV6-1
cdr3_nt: TGTGCCAGCAGTGAAGTGCTCTCTGGCTTGGTCGGGACTTCTGGAAACACCATATATTTT
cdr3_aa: CASSEVLSGLVGTSGNTIYF

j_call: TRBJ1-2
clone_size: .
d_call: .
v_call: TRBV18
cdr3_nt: TGTGCCAGCTCACCAGAACAGGTTATGTCGGGCTATGGCTACACCTTC
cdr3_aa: CASSPEQVMSGYGYTF

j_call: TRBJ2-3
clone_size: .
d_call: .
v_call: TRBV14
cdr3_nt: TGTGCCAGCAGCCAAGGGGAGGGGGGCATAGATACGCAGTATTTT
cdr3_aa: CASSQGEGGIDTQYF

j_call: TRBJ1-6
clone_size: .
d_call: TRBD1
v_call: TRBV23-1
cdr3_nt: TGCGCCAGCACCCCGGGACAGAGTGCCAAGCTGACTAATTCACCCCTCCACTTT
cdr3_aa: CASTPGQSAKLTNSPLHF

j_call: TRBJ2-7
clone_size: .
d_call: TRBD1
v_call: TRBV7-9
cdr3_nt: TGTGCCAGCACCCGACAGGGACAGGGGTCCCACGAGCAGTACTTC
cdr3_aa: CASTRQGQGSHEQYF

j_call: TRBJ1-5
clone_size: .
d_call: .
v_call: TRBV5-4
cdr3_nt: TGTGCCAGCAGCCGTGGGGGGGAACAGCCCCAGCATTTT
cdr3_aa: CASSRGGEQPQHF

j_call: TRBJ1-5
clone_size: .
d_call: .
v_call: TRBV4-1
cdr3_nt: TGCGCCAGCAGCCAACTGGGGCTCGGCAATCAGCCCCAGCATTTT
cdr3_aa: CASSQLGLGNQPQHF

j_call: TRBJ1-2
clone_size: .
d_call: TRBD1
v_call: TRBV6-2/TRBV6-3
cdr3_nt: TGTGCCAGCAGTTCCCTCCCCGGGACAGGGGAAGGCTACACCTTC
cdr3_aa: CASSSLPGTGEGYTF

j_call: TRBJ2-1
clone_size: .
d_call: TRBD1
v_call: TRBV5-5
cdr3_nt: TGTGCCAGCAGCTTGGAGACCGGGACAGGGGTTCGGGAGCAGTTCTTC
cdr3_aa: CASSLETGTGVREQFF

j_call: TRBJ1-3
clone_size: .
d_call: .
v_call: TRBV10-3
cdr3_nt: TGTGCCATCAGAGACAGTAGCTCTGGAAACACCATATATTTT
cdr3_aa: CAIRDSSSGNTIYF

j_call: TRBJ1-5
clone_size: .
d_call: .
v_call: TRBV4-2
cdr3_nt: TGTGCCAGCAGCCAGGGAGGAGGGGTACAGATCCCTCAGCCCCAGCATTTT
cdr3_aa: CASSQGGGVQIPQPQHF

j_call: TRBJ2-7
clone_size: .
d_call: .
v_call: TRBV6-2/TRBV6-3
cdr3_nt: TGTGCCAGCAGTCAACCTATCCGCTACGAGCAGTACTTC
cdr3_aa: CASSQPIRYEQYF

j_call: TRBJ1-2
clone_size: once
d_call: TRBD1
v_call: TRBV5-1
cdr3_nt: TGCGCCAGCAGCTTAGGGACCACAGGGGGCTCTGGCTACACCTTC
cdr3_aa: CASSLGTTGGSGYTF

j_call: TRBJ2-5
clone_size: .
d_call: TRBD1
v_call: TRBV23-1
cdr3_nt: TGCGCCAGCAGTCAACACCGACAGGGGGCAAGGCGTGAGACCCAGTACTTC
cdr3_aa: CASSQHRQGARRETQYF

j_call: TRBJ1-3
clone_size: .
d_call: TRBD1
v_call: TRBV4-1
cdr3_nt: TGCGCCAGCAGCACCGGGACAGGGTCCGACACCATATATTTT
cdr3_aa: CASSTGTGSDTIYF

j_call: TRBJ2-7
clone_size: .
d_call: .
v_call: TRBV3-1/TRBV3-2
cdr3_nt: TGTGCCAGCACCCGAGGGGGGGCCGAGGGGGAGCAGTACTTC
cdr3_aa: CASTRGGAEGEQYF

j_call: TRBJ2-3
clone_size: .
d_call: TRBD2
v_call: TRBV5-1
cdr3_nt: TGCGCCAGCAGCTGGGGACTAGCGGGGAAGTCGGATACGCAGTATTTT
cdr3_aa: CASSWGLAGKSDTQYF